The rows below give T cell receptor beta chains drawn from one sample of a study of cytomegalovirus exposure and HLA in healthy donors. Method: immunoSEQ multiplex PCR; TCRdb's copy keeps in-frame clones and lacks some. Of 150,000 to 180,000 clones listed, 86% are singletons. Sequencing was carried out using PBMCs. The source is a human donor in good health. Both conserved end residues are part of each CDR3. Fields, in order: CDR3 DNA, CDR3 protein, clone size, D gene, V gene, J gene. D genes are given only for firm matches. For some rows the clone size is stated as once, few or many, or as a class when expanded; others skip it.

cdr3_nt: TGTGCCAGCGGCGGAACAGGGGGCAACACTGAAGCTTTCTTT
cdr3_aa: CASGGTGGNTEAFF
clone_size: NA
d_call: TRBD1
v_call: TRBV5-4
j_call: TRBJ1-1

cdr3_nt: TGTGCCTGGGGACTGGCGGGGGTGCAGTTCTTC
cdr3_aa: CAWGLAGVQFF
clone_size: NA
d_call: TRBD2
v_call: TRBV30
j_call: TRBJ2-1

cdr3_nt: TGTGCCAGCAGTGTCGAGGTGCTTCTAAAGGTGGCTTTCTTT
cdr3_aa: CASSVEVLLKVAFF
clone_size: NA
d_call: NA
v_call: TRBV2
j_call: TRBJ1-1

cdr3_nt: TGTGCCGGCGGGAGGGCAGATACGCAGTATTTT
cdr3_aa: CAGGRADTQYF
clone_size: NA
d_call: TRBD2
v_call: TRBV6-6
j_call: TRBJ2-3

cdr3_nt: TGTGCCAGCAGTGACCCGGACAGGGGGCTTACTGAAGCTTTCTTT
cdr3_aa: CASSDPDRGLTEAFF
clone_size: NA
d_call: TRBD1
v_call: TRBV25-1
j_call: TRBJ1-1

cdr3_nt: TGTGCCAGTAGTATAGTAACATCCCAGCCCCAGCATTTT
cdr3_aa: CASSIVTSQPQHF
clone_size: NA
d_call: NA
v_call: TRBV19
j_call: TRBJ1-5

cdr3_nt: TGTGCCAGCAGCTTAGAACGGGGATCCTATGGCTACACCTTC
cdr3_aa: CASSLERGSYGYTF
clone_size: NA
d_call: NA
v_call: TRBV11-2
j_call: TRBJ1-2

cdr3_nt: TGTGCCTGGACTAAAGGGGGTAGCGGGAGATACTACGAGCAGTACTTC
cdr3_aa: CAWTKGGSGRYYEQYF
clone_size: NA
d_call: TRBD2
v_call: TRBV30
j_call: TRBJ2-7

cdr3_nt: TGTGCCAGCAGCTTGAGCGGAACTGCGGGCGAGACCCAGTACTTC
cdr3_aa: CASSLSGTAGETQYF
clone_size: NA
d_call: NA
v_call: TRBV7-9
j_call: TRBJ2-5

cdr3_nt: TGTGCCAGCAGCTTAGACGTGGGCCTTGAAGCTTTCTTT
cdr3_aa: CASSLDVGLEAFF
clone_size: NA
d_call: NA
v_call: TRBV7-3
j_call: TRBJ1-1

cdr3_nt: TGTGCCAGCACCCCGGGACTAGCGAGGAATGAGCAGTTCTTC
cdr3_aa: CASTPGLARNEQFF
clone_size: NA
d_call: TRBD2
v_call: TRBV11-2
j_call: TRBJ2-1

cdr3_nt: TGTGCCAGCAGAAGAGCGGGAGGTTTCTACGAGCAGTACTTC
cdr3_aa: CASRRAGGFYEQYF
clone_size: NA
d_call: TRBD2
v_call: TRBV25-1
j_call: TRBJ2-7

cdr3_nt: TGCGCCAGCAGCCGAATTATAACAGGGTCGAACTCACCCCTCCACTTT
cdr3_aa: CASSRIITGSNSPLHF
clone_size: NA
d_call: NA
v_call: TRBV4-3
j_call: TRBJ1-6

cdr3_nt: TGTGCCAGCAGTTTACGGAACACTGAAGCTTTCTTT
cdr3_aa: CASSLRNTEAFF
clone_size: NA
d_call: NA
v_call: TRBV28
j_call: TRBJ1-1

cdr3_nt: TGTGCCAGCAGCCTTACGCGACAGGATAGACAGCCCCAGCATTTT
cdr3_aa: CASSLTRQDRQPQHF
clone_size: NA
d_call: NA
v_call: TRBV5-5
j_call: TRBJ1-5

cdr3_nt: TGTGCCAGTAGTCCACAACAGGGGACTGGCTACACCTTC
cdr3_aa: CASSPQQGTGYTF
clone_size: NA
d_call: TRBD1
v_call: TRBV19
j_call: TRBJ1-2

cdr3_nt: TGTGCCAGCAGCCTTAGGGACAGGGTGTCTGATGGCTACACCTTC
cdr3_aa: CASSLRDRVSDGYTF
clone_size: NA
d_call: TRBD1
v_call: TRBV5-5
j_call: TRBJ1-2

cdr3_nt: TGTGCCAGCAGGGGACAGGGTAGAAATCAGCCCCAGCATTTT
cdr3_aa: CASRGQGRNQPQHF
clone_size: few
d_call: TRBD1
v_call: TRBV2
j_call: TRBJ1-5

cdr3_nt: TGTGCCAGCAGCAGGACTAGCGGTTACACCGGGGAGCTGTTTTTT
cdr3_aa: CASSRTSGYTGELFF
clone_size: NA
d_call: TRBD2
v_call: TRBV28
j_call: TRBJ2-2

cdr3_nt: TGTGCCAGCAGCGTAGCTGGGGGACTAGCGCTAAACACCGGGGAGCTGTTTTTT
cdr3_aa: CASSVAGGLALNTGELFF
clone_size: NA
d_call: TRBD2
v_call: TRBV9
j_call: TRBJ2-2

cdr3_nt: TGCAGCGTTGATACGGGACAGGGTTGGGATGAGCAGTTCTTC
cdr3_aa: CSVDTGQGWDEQFF
clone_size: NA
d_call: TRBD1
v_call: TRBV29-1
j_call: TRBJ2-1

cdr3_nt: TGTGCCAGCAGCGTAGGTCGGGTTCACTACGAGCAGTACTTC
cdr3_aa: CASSVGRVHYEQYF
clone_size: NA
d_call: NA
v_call: TRBV9
j_call: TRBJ2-7

cdr3_nt: TGTGCCAGCAGCCCTGAGACAGGGCTCTCCTATGGCTACACCTTC
cdr3_aa: CASSPETGLSYGYTF
clone_size: NA
d_call: TRBD1
v_call: TRBV11-2
j_call: TRBJ1-2

cdr3_nt: TGTGCCAGCAGCTTAGCGTTCCGGACACCGACCTACGAGCAGTACTTC
cdr3_aa: CASSLAFRTPTYEQYF
clone_size: NA
d_call: NA
v_call: TRBV7-8
j_call: TRBJ2-7

cdr3_nt: TGTGCCAGCAGCTTCTACCGACTAGCGGGAACAGAGAATGAGCAGTTCTTC
cdr3_aa: CASSFYRLAGTENEQFF
clone_size: NA
d_call: TRBD2
v_call: TRBV13
j_call: TRBJ2-1

cdr3_nt: TGTGCCAGCAGCTCGGGACAGGGGAACACTGAAGCTTTCTTT
cdr3_aa: CASSSGQGNTEAFF
clone_size: once
d_call: TRBD1
v_call: TRBV7-3
j_call: TRBJ1-1

cdr3_nt: TGTGCCAGCAGTTGGAAGTCGGACAGGGAAGTGGTCTCGACTGAAGCTTTCTTT
cdr3_aa: CASSWKSDREVVSTEAFF
clone_size: NA
d_call: TRBD1
v_call: TRBV2
j_call: TRBJ1-1

cdr3_nt: TGCAGCGGAGGGACAGGGTTTTCTGGAAACACCATATATTTT
cdr3_aa: CSGGTGFSGNTIYF
clone_size: NA
d_call: TRBD1
v_call: TRBV29-1
j_call: TRBJ1-3

cdr3_nt: TGTGCCAGCAGCAGATACAGGGCCGGGAACACTGAAGCTTTCTTT
cdr3_aa: CASSRYRAGNTEAFF
clone_size: NA
d_call: NA
v_call: TRBV27
j_call: TRBJ1-1

cdr3_nt: TGTGCCAGCAGTTCCCTTCTTCCATGGCACACCGGGGAGCTGTTTTTT
cdr3_aa: CASSSLLPWHTGELFF
clone_size: NA
d_call: NA
v_call: TRBV27
j_call: TRBJ2-2

cdr3_nt: TGTGCCAGCAGTTACCAAAATACAGCAGATACGCAGTATTTT
cdr3_aa: CASSYQNTADTQYF
clone_size: NA
d_call: NA
v_call: TRBV27
j_call: TRBJ2-3

cdr3_nt: TGTGCCAGCAGCTCACGGACAGGGGGCACAGATACGCAGTATTTT
cdr3_aa: CASSSRTGGTDTQYF
clone_size: NA
d_call: TRBD1
v_call: TRBV7-9
j_call: TRBJ2-3

cdr3_nt: TGTGCCAGCAGTGAACTCCTAGGCTACAAAAACATTCAGTACTTC
cdr3_aa: CASSELLGYKNIQYF
clone_size: NA
d_call: NA
v_call: TRBV25-1
j_call: TRBJ2-4

cdr3_nt: TGCGCCAGCAGCCAAGGGGCATCCGAGGGCACTGAAGCTTTCTTT
cdr3_aa: CASSQGASEGTEAFF
clone_size: NA
d_call: NA
v_call: TRBV4-3
j_call: TRBJ1-1

cdr3_nt: TGTGCCAGCAGCTTGGAGTGGGCAAGCTATGGCTACACCTTC
cdr3_aa: CASSLEWASYGYTF
clone_size: NA
d_call: NA
v_call: TRBV5-8
j_call: TRBJ1-2

cdr3_nt: TGTGCCAGCAGCTTTAGCGGGAGCTCCCTTTACAATGAGCAGTTCTTC
cdr3_aa: CASSFSGSSLYNEQFF
clone_size: NA
d_call: TRBD2
v_call: TRBV11-1
j_call: TRBJ2-1

cdr3_nt: TGTGCCACCTCCAGGACTAGCGGGGACAATGAGCAGTTCTTC
cdr3_aa: CATSRTSGDNEQFF
clone_size: NA
d_call: TRBD2
v_call: TRBV10-3
j_call: TRBJ2-1

cdr3_nt: TGTGCCAGCAGCCTTAACCGGGACAGGGGGCTCGGCTACACCTTC
cdr3_aa: CASSLNRDRGLGYTF
clone_size: NA
d_call: TRBD1
v_call: TRBV5-4
j_call: TRBJ1-2

cdr3_nt: TGTGCCAGCAGAGAACTTGACAGGCAGTCCTACGAGCAGTACTTC
cdr3_aa: CASRELDRQSYEQYF
clone_size: NA
d_call: NA
v_call: TRBV6-5
j_call: TRBJ2-7

cdr3_nt: TGTGCCAGCAGTTACTCGGACAGCCCCTATGGCTACACCTTC
cdr3_aa: CASSYSDSPYGYTF
clone_size: once
d_call: NA
v_call: TRBV6-6
j_call: TRBJ1-2

cdr3_nt: TGCGCCAGCAGCTTGCGCCCCGTTATCGGGACATCACCCTACGAGCAGTACTTC
cdr3_aa: CASSLRPVIGTSPYEQYF
clone_size: NA
d_call: NA
v_call: TRBV5-1
j_call: TRBJ2-7

cdr3_nt: TGTGCCAGCAGTTTTCAGGGAGGGTTCACTGAAGCTTTCTTT
cdr3_aa: CASSFQGGFTEAFF
clone_size: NA
d_call: NA
v_call: TRBV27
j_call: TRBJ1-1

cdr3_nt: TGTGCCAGCAGCTTAGATCAAGCAAACGGGGAGCTGTTTTTT
cdr3_aa: CASSLDQANGELFF
clone_size: NA
d_call: NA
v_call: TRBV7-3
j_call: TRBJ2-2

cdr3_nt: TGTGCCAGCAGCGGCTTTGCGGGGGCGAACACTGAAGCTTTCTTT
cdr3_aa: CASSGFAGANTEAFF
clone_size: NA
d_call: NA
v_call: TRBV9
j_call: TRBJ1-1

cdr3_nt: TGCGCCAGCAGTGTTGGAGCGGGGCAAAACTACAATGAGCAGTTCTTC
cdr3_aa: CASSVGAGQNYNEQFF
clone_size: NA
d_call: TRBD2
v_call: TRBV10-1
j_call: TRBJ2-1

cdr3_nt: TGTGCCAGCATGGTATCAGGCGTCGGGAGCTCCTACGAGCAGTACTTC
cdr3_aa: CASMVSGVGSSYEQYF
clone_size: once
d_call: NA
v_call: TRBV2
j_call: TRBJ2-7

cdr3_nt: TGCGCCAGCAGCCGACAGGAATATAATTCACCCCTCCACTTT
cdr3_aa: CASSRQEYNSPLHF
clone_size: NA
d_call: NA
v_call: TRBV4-3
j_call: TRBJ1-6

cdr3_nt: TGTGCCAGCAGATCGGTAAGCGGCCACAATGAGCAGTTCTTC
cdr3_aa: CASRSVSGHNEQFF
clone_size: NA
d_call: NA
v_call: TRBV6-4
j_call: TRBJ2-1

cdr3_nt: TGCGCCAGCAGGACTTTCATGAACACTGAAGCTTTCTTT
cdr3_aa: CASRTFMNTEAFF
clone_size: NA
d_call: NA
v_call: TRBV5-1
j_call: TRBJ1-1

cdr3_nt: TGTGCCAGCTCACCAGGGCTTTATGGCTACACCTTC
cdr3_aa: CASSPGLYGYTF
clone_size: NA
d_call: NA
v_call: TRBV18
j_call: TRBJ1-2